This TCR beta chain derives from a study of T cells after yellow fever vaccination. Only a few counts were recorded for this clonotype. One entry per CDR3 protein results from TCRdb running MiXCR on the 5' RACE reads. The sample lists 400,000 to 650,000 distinct CDR3 sequences, around a fifth occurring once. Germline V lookup: CDR1 SGHRS, CDR2 YFSETQ. This CDR3 spans 13 amino acids. V lost 0 bases and J lost 5; bases outside the gene matches: 2. This receptor was obtained from a man between 18 and 35 years old who received the YFV17D yellow fever vaccine. The gene calls are TRBV5-1 and TRBJ2-7; 7 nucleotides match TRBD1. Sequenced here: PBMCs, sampled around 3 weeks after the first yellow fever vaccination. CDR3 in amino acids: CASSLGGGDEQYV. In DNA, the CDR3 is TGCGCCAGCAGCTTGGGAGGGGGCGACGAGCAGTACGTC.